A single sample is the source of the 23 T cell receptor beta chains below, sequenced in a study of graft-versus-host responses after intestinal transplantation. TCRdb's table, derived via immunoSEQ multiplex PCR, lists solely in-frame clones and lacks some. The data show approximately 70,000 clones, with around 89% seen just once and around 2.6% held by the top ten. Their antigens are not known. The sample consisted of unstimulated CD8+ T cells sorted from spleen or lymph node cells, taken before intestinal transplant. Source of these receptors: a human donor who received an intestinal transplant.

The chain has TRBV28 and TRBJ2-7; possibly TRBD2 for D (6 bases). Germline-derived CDR1 and CDR2 are MDHEN and SYDVKM. CDR3 size: 12 residues. The ends were cut back, 11 bases at V and 1 base at J, with 12 bases in the middle. The CDR3 region has the DNA TGTGCCTGCCGGGACTCGTCCTACGAGCAGTACTTC. Encoded protein: CACRDSSYEQYF.

This sequence joins TRBV6-6 and TRBJ2-2; tentatively, D is TRBD2 (6 bases). The CDR3 is 15 amino acids. V gave up 3 bases and J gave up 2 bases, with 10 bases separating them. CDR1 is MNHNY and CDR2 is SVGAGI in the germline V gene (reference sequence). CDR3 sequence (DNA): TGTGCCAGCAGTTATAACGCGGGAAACACCGGGGAGCTGTTTTTT. Its protein product is CASSYNAGNTGELFF.

The J gene is TRBJ2-1, the V gene TRBV15, with 9 bases fitting TRBD1. In germline, CDR1 is LNHNV, CDR2 YYDKDF (reference sequence). The length of the CDR3 is 17 residues. V shed 0 bases and J 5 bases; nucleotides not matched to a gene: 8. This chain's CDR3 is CATSRDWGQGLDNEQFF. CDR3 sequence (DNA): TGTGCCACCAGCAGAGATTGGGGACAGGGTTTGGACAATGAGCAGTTCTTC.

This clone came up once. The rearrangement uses TRBV18 and TRBJ1-3, with D unclear. CDR1 KGHSH and CDR2 LQKENI come from the germline V gene. Trimming removed 2 bases from V and 2 bases from J, with 19 bases in between. There are 18 residues in the CDR3. The CDR3 bases are TGTGCCAGCTCACCATTTGTATCCAGAGGGAGGACTGGAAACACCATATATTTT. It encodes CASSPFVSRGRTGNTIYF.

The rearrangement uses TRBV29-1 and TRBJ2-2; 7 bases fit TRBD1. The CDR3 spans 13 residues. V was clipped by 7 bases and J by 5 bases; unmatched bases: 7. Looked up from germline, CDR1 is SQVTM and CDR2 is ANQGSEA. The CDR3: CSADPTGTGELFF. In DNA, the CDR3 is TGCAGCGCCGACCCGACAGGGACCGGGGAGCTGTTTTTT.

The CDR3 DNA follows: TGTGCCAGCAGTTTAGGATTGGGGGGACGTGGCACTGAAGCTTTCTTT. Encoded protein: CASSLGLGGRGTEAFF. V gene TRBV28 combines with J gene TRBJ1-1, with D possibly being TRBD1 (5 bases). Germline V gives CDR1 MDHEN, CDR2 SYDVKM. V was pared by 2 bases and J by 4 bases, with 17 bases between. The CDR3 length is 16 residues.

The chain joins TRBV14 to TRBJ1-3, with D perhaps matching TRBD1 (6 bases). With 0 bases removed from V and 2 bases from J, the gap between germline ends came to 14 bases. The germline gives CDR1 SGHDN, CDR2 FVKESK. This CDR3 spans 17 amino acids. CDR3 coding DNA: TGTGCCAGCAGCCAAGATTTCGACGGACAGCCTGGAAACACCATATATTTT. This codes for CASSQDFDGQPGNTIYF.

The V and J genes are TRBV5-5 and TRBJ1-1; D uncertain. The CDR3 extends over 12 amino acids. V gave up 0 bases and J gave up 7 bases, with 7 bases separating them. From germline, CDR1 is SGHKS and CDR2 YYEKEE (reference sequence). CDR3 DNA sequence: TGTGCCAGCAGCTTGGGGGCTCTTGAAGCTTTCTTT. Protein sequence: CASSLGALEAFF.

This chain uses TRBV7-9 with TRBJ1-3, with a possible D match to TRBD1 (5 bases). This CDR3 region has 15 residues. V gave up 5 bases and J gave up 0 bases, with 11 bases separating them. Germline CDR1 and CDR2: SEHNR and FQNEAQ (reference sequence). As DNA, the CDR3 is TGTGCCAGCAGCGTTGACAGAGACTCTGGAAACACCATATATTTT. Protein product: CASSVDRDSGNTIYF. The complete variable domain, with remaining parts taken from reference TRBV7-9 and TRBJ1-3, reads DTGVSQNPRHKITKRGQNVTFRCDPISEHNRLYWYRQTLGQGPEFLTYFQNEAQLEKSRLLSDRFSAERPKGSFSTLEIQRTEQGDSAMYLCASSVDRDSGNTIYFGEGSWLTVV.

This clone was seen only once. V gene TRBV7-9 combines with J gene TRBJ2-6; 7 bases fit TRBD2. The V segment lost 8 bases and the J segment 0 bases; nucleotides outside the gene matches: 13. The CDR3 covers 18 residues. Germline-derived CDR1 and CDR2 are SEHNR and FQNEAQ (reference sequence). The CDR3 coding sequence is TGTGCCAGCGGGTCTGGAGCGGGACCACCCTCTGGGGCCAACGTCCTGACTTTC. Translating gives CASGSGAGPPSGANVLTF.

The chain carries TRBV14 and TRBJ1-1; D gene uncertain. Trimming left V 6 bases short and J 4 bases short, with 12 bases between. CDR1 SGHDN and CDR2 FVKESK come from the germline V gene. The CDR3 consists of 13 residues. CDR3 bases: TGTGCCAGCAGTCATCTCTGGGCCACTGAAGCTTTCTTT. Encoded protein: CASSHLWATEAFF.

This clone was detected only once. The V and J genes are TRBV27 and TRBJ2-7; perhaps TRBD1 as D (6 bases). Germline values: CDR1 MNHEY, CDR2 SMNVEV (reference sequence). The CDR3 covers 15 residues. V lost 0 bases and J 3 bases, leaving 12 bases between the germline ends. The CDR3 bases are TGTGCCAGCAGTTTATCCCGACAGGCTATCTACGAGCAGTACTTC. Protein product: CASSLSRQAIYEQYF.

This clone was seen only a few times. The chain recombines TRBV5-6 with TRBJ2-7, with D possibly TRBD1 on 6 matching bases. CDR1 and CDR2 (germline): SGHDT, YYEEEE. There are 12 residues in the CDR3. The V end lost 4 bases, the J end lost 4 bases, and 9 bases lay between the germline ends. The CDR3 bases are TGTGCCAGCAGCCCGAGGGGGTACGAGCAGTACTTC. Translating it yields CASSPRGYEQYF.

The chain couples TRBV19 to TRBJ1-2; TRBD1 matches at 9 bases. The CDR3 consists of 15 residues. The V gene end was trimmed by 3 bases and the J gene end by 8 bases; junction bases not matched to a gene: 10. Germline values: CDR1 LNHDA, CDR2 SQIVND (reference sequence). CDR3 residues: CASSMVQGAAEGYTF. As DNA, the CDR3 is TGTGCCAGTAGTATGGTACAGGGGGCGGCGGAAGGCTACACCTTC.

The chain carries TRBV4-1 and TRBJ2-3; the match to TRBD2 covers 10 bases. Germline CDR1 reads MGHRA; CDR2 reads YSYEKL. The CDR3 has 16 amino acids. V dropped 4 bases and J dropped 1; count of bases not matched to a gene: 5. The CDR3 reads CASSRTLAGGTDTQYF. The CDR3 nucleotides are TGCGCCAGCAGCCGCACTCTAGCGGGGGGCACAGATACGCAGTATTTT.

The J gene is TRBJ1-5, the V gene TRBV19; D remains ambiguous. CDR1 and CDR2 from the germline V gene are LNHDA and SQIVND (reference sequence). V lost 1 base to trimming and J lost 7 bases, with 11 bases between them. CDR3 size: 14 residues. For the CDR3, the DNA is TGTGCCAGTAGTATAGTGGAGGGCGGCCAGCCCCAGCATTTT. The encoded protein is CASSIVEGGQPQHF.

The rearrangement uses TRBV4-1 and TRBJ2-1, with TRBD1 matching 10 bases. The V segment lost 4 bases and the J segment 8 bases; nucleotides outside the gene matches: 8. The CDR3 loop spans 15 amino acids. Germline values: CDR1 MGHRA, CDR2 YSYEKL. The CDR3 sequence is CASSLTTGGIDEQFF. CDR3 sequence (DNA): TGCGCCAGCAGCCTGACGACAGGGGGCATCGATGAGCAGTTCTTC.

The J gene is TRBJ2-7, the V gene TRBV5-6, with 14 bases that match TRBD2. Germline CDR1 and CDR2: SGHDT and YYEEEE. The ends lost 4 bases at V and 7 bases at J; junction bases unmatched: 7. There are 15 residues in the CDR3. CDR3 sequence reads: CASSPGTSGSREQYF. The CDR3 DNA sequence: TGTGCCAGCAGCCCGGGGACTAGCGGGAGCAGGGAGCAGTACTTC.

The chain links TRBV30 to TRBJ2-4; perhaps TRBD2 as D (5 bases). This CDR3 is built from 16 residues. From germline, CDR1 is GTSNPN and CDR2 SVGIG (reference sequence). Trimming removed 0 bases at V and 1 base at J, with 13 bases between. The CDR3 region has the DNA TGTGCCTGGAGTGTAAGCGTGGAGGTGGCCAAAAACATTCAGTACTTC. It encodes CAWSVSVEVAKNIQYF.

V usage is TRBV14 and J usage is TRBJ1-1; D may be TRBD1 (6 bases). The CDR3 has 14 amino acids. Trimming shortened V by 4 bases and J by 4 bases, and 13 bases separated the two germline ends. The germline CDR1 and CDR2 sequences are SGHDN and FVKESK. CDR3 in amino acids: CASSLGGQGTEAFF. DNA for the CDR3: TGTGCCAGCAGCCTCGGGGGGCAGGGCACTGAAGCTTTCTTT.

The V gene is TRBV11-2, the J gene TRBJ2-7; 9 bases agree with TRBD1. This CDR3 contains 17 residues. Germline V gives CDR1 SGHAT, CDR2 FQNNGV. The junction had 11 bases not matched to a gene; V was cut back by 4 bases and J by 1 base. The CDR3 DNA sequence: TGTGCCAGCAGCTCCCCCGGGCCAGGACAGGGGTCCTACGAGCAGTACTTC. Translated: CASSSPGPGQGSYEQYF.

A remark on this clone: The sample has other DNA sequences that encode this CDR3 too. The rearrangement joins TRBV27 to TRBJ2-1; tentatively, D is TRBD1 (6 bases). V dropped 6 bases and J dropped 0 bases, with 9 bases sitting between them. The CDR3 is 14 residues long. In germline, CDR1 is MNHEY, CDR2 SMNVEV (reference sequence). Here the CDR3 reads CASRRGSSYNEQFF. DNA for the CDR3: TGTGCCAGCAGAAGGGGGAGCTCCTACAATGAGCAGTTCTTC.

This chain connects TRBV11-2 to TRBJ2-7, with a tentative D call TRBD2 (5 bases). The CDR3 extends over 15 amino acids. The V gene's germline CDR1 is SGHAT and CDR2 FQNNGV. V was shortened by 5 bases and J by 5 bases, with 19 bases between the two germline ends. CDR3 sequence: CASSPSEGLADEQYF. The DNA of the CDR3 is TGTGCCAGCAGCCCCAGTGAGGGTCTAGCCGACGAGCAGTACTTC.